These 8 T cell receptor beta chains were all obtained from the same sample, sequenced in a study of vaccination and CD4 T cells after COVID-19. No antigen is known for these receptors. Sequencing of DNA taken from cultured CD4+ T cells relied on the Oncomine TCR Beta short-read assay. Each CDR3 protein is one row after TCRdb ran MiXCR on the PCR reads. The sample lists approximately 6,500 distinct CDR3 sequences; approximately 60% were seen once. Treatment indicated: roughly nine-day PBMC culture with coronavirus spike peptide pools or control peptides (ViraFEST assay). The sequenced material came from CD4+ T cells from blood, cultured in vitro. These receptors all stem from a human donor who had recovered from COVID-19.

This chain uses TRBV6-1 with TRBJ1-5; 7 bases are shared with TRBD1. The junction had 5 bases not matched to a gene; V was cut back by 2 bases and J by 4 bases. This CDR3 is 15 amino acids long. The germline gives CDR1 MNHNS, CDR2 SASEGT. The CDR3 bases are TGTGCCAGCAGTGAAAACAGGGGAGGGAATCAGCCCCAGCATTTT. Protein product: CASSENRGGNQPQHF.

In its sample, this clonotype was seen a few times. This chain links TRBV6-2 or TRBV6-3 with TRBJ1-2, with D tentatively TRBD1 (6 bases). The CDR3 is 13 residues long. V was pared by 8 bases and J by 2 bases, with 12 bases between. Germline loops: CDR1 MNHEY, CDR2 SVGEGT. CDR3 DNA: TGTGCCAGCCTGGATGGACAGAACTATGGCTACACCTTC. This sequence encodes CASLDGQNYGYTF.

The J gene is TRBJ2-7, the V gene TRBV15; 9 bases line up with TRBD1. This CDR3 has 17 amino acids. Germline CDR1 and CDR2: LNHNV and YYDKDF (reference sequence). With V trimmed by 0 bases and J by 0 bases, 6 bases remained unmatched. CDR3 loop: CATSRDLGTGSSYEQYF. The CDR3 DNA follows: TGTGCCACCAGCAGAGATCTTGGGACAGGGAGCTCCTACGAGCAGTACTTC.

The chain employs TRBV2 and TRBJ1-1, with D possibly matching TRBD1 (6 bases). Trimming took off 6 bases at V and 5 bases at J, with 13 bases between the two ends. Germline loops: CDR1 SNHLY, CDR2 FYNNEI. The length of the CDR3 is 13 residues. The chain's CDR3 is CASRHQGRTEAFF. CDR3 nucleotide sequence: TGTGCCAGCAGGCATCAGGGGAGGACTGAAGCTTTCTTT.

This clonotype was observed a handful of times. The chain employs TRBV11-2 and TRBJ1-2; D is unclear. This CDR3 has 13 residues. Germline V gene data show CDR1 as SGHAT and CDR2 as FQNNGV. Trimming removed 3 bases at V and 7 bases at J, with 12 bases between. The CDR3 region is CASSLAGIGGYTF. In nucleotides, the CDR3 is TGTGCCAGCAGCTTGGCTGGGATTGGTGGCTACACCTTC.

The J gene is TRBJ1-4, the V gene TRBV20-1, with unresolved D. Between the trimmed V and J ends, which lost 4 bases and 7 bases, there was a span of 13 bases. Germline V gene sequence: CDR1 DFQATT, CDR2 SNEGSKA (reference sequence). The CDR3 length is 13 residues. In DNA form, the CDR3 reads TGCAGTGCTATCCGGGGAGTAGGTGAAAAACTGTTTTTT. It encodes CSAIRGVGEKLFF.

The chain links TRBV6-5 to TRBJ2-2; a weak D match, TRBD2 (5 bases). Germline loops: CDR1 MNHEY, CDR2 SVGAGI. This CDR3 is built from 16 residues. V lost 1 base and J 6 bases, leaving 15 bases between the germline ends. This CDR3 is CASSYWAVGGPGELFF. The CDR3 nucleotides read TGTGCCAGCAGTTACTGGGCGGTTGGAGGTCCCGGGGAGCTGTTTTTT.

The chain is built from TRBV6-1 and TRBJ1-1, with 10 nucleotides matching TRBD1. J was trimmed by 11 bases and V by 6 bases; bases with no gene match: 9. The CDR3 length is 13 residues. Germline-derived CDR1 and CDR2 are MNHNS and SASEGT. CDR3 sequence: CASRVWDRGDAFF. The CDR3 DNA reads as TGTGCCAGCAGGGTGTGGGACAGGGGCGACGCTTTCTTT.